The source of this TCR beta chain is a study of OX40 agonist ivuxolimab in advanced cancers. This CDR3 contains 12 residues. The germline V gene encodes CDR1 SGHDT and CDR2 YYEEEE. This table comes from immunoSEQ multiplex PCR, and its TCRdb copy is limited to in-frame clones, with some not included. The sample lists 65,000 to 95,000 clones, more than 75% occurring once. As concerns this clone: One end of the junction fails to match germline, which may point to a read error.

The V and J genes are TRBV5-6 and TRBJ2-7; D is uncertain. This clonotype originated in an adult with an advanced solid tumor such as melanoma, head and neck, liver or kidney cancer. This specimen was CD4+ or CD8+ T cells sorted from blood, taken in a trial of the OX40 agonist ivuxolimab. The DNA for the CDR3 is TGTGCCAGCAGCTGGACGCGGTCGCAACTGGACTTC. This sequence encodes CASSWTRSQLDF.